These 18 T cell receptor beta chains were all obtained from the same sample, sequenced in a study of blood T cell repertoires in COVID-19. Some clones are missing from TCRdb's copy, which holds only in-frame ones; the method was immunoSEQ multiplex PCR. Here the sample spans over 110,000 clones, about four fifths being singletons. The sequencing input was peripheral blood. All receptors derive from a man aged 70 or older who had recovered from COVID-19.

The V gene is TRBV5-1, the J gene TRBJ2-1, with D unresolved. The CDR3 runs to 14 residues. Germline loops: CDR1 SGHRS, CDR2 YFSETQ. V lost 0 bases, J lost 0 bases, and 4 bases lay in between. CDR3 in amino acids: CASSLESSYNEQFF. CDR3 DNA: TGCGCCAGCAGCTTGGAGAGCTCCTACAATGAGCAGTTCTTC.

This chain connects TRBV3-1 (or the pseudogene TRBV3-2) to TRBJ1-2; possibly TRBD1 for D (5 bases). Trimming took 4 bases from V and 1 from J, leaving 25 bases between them. The CDR3 spans 19 residues. Germline CDR1 and CDR2: LGHDT and YNNKEL (reference sequence). DNA for the CDR3: TGTGCCAGCAGCCCCTCTTACAGGCCGCACCAGATTTTTAACTATGGCTACACCTTC. This translates into CASSPSYRPHQIFNYGYTF.

In regard to this clone: Other DNA sequences in this specimen translate into the identical CDR3. The chain is built from TRBV29-1 and TRBJ1-2; D is uncertain. Germline assignment: CDR1 SQVTM and CDR2 ANQGSEA. The CDR3 is made up of 12 amino acids. Trimming took 2 bases from V and 0 from J, leaving 4 bases between them. The CDR3 loop reads CSVETANYGYTF. CDR3 nucleotide sequence: TGCAGCGTTGAAACAGCTAACTATGGCTACACCTTC.

The V gene is TRBV29-1, the J gene TRBJ1-2, with 7 bases aligning to TRBD1. This CDR3 has 15 residues. Germline V gives CDR1 SQVTM, CDR2 ANQGSEA. V lost 3 bases and J lost 8; bases outside the gene matches: 15. The CDR3 region is CSVEWGQRSSEGYTF. The CDR3 coding sequence is TGCAGCGTTGAGTGGGGACAGAGGTCTTCGGAGGGCTACACCTTC.

V gene TRBV5-3 combines with J gene TRBJ1-5; perhaps TRBD1 as D (5 bases). TRBV5-3 belongs to the ORF category, with a function that is uncertain. The length of the CDR3 is 15 residues. Trimming cost V 0 bases and J 4 bases, with 11 bases left between them. CDR3 protein: CARSLEDTGNQPQHF. Here the CDR3 DNA reads TGTGCCAGAAGCTTGGAGGACACTGGGAATCAGCCCCAGCATTTT.

This clone was found a few times. This sequence joins TRBV6-5 and TRBJ1-3; D uncertain. Germline lookup yields CDR1 MNHEY and CDR2 SVGAGI. CDR3 length equals 16 residues. V was shortened by 4 bases and J by 0 bases, with 13 bases between the two germline ends. The CDR3 here is CASSSPGESSGNTIYF. The CDR3 bases are TGTGCCAGCAGTTCTCCCGGTGAGAGCTCTGGAAACACCATATATTTT.

J is TRBJ1-5 and V is TRBV3-1 (or the pseudogene TRBV3-2); D gene ambiguous. The CDR3 contains 19 residues. From germline, CDR1 is LGHDT and CDR2 YNNKEL (reference sequence). Trimming took 1 base from V and 2 from J, leaving 21 bases between them. CDR3 sequence: CASSQACRLTHNGNQPQHF. The CDR3 nucleotides are TGTGCCAGCAGCCAAGCGTGTCGACTAACCCATAATGGCAATCAGCCCCAGCATTTT.

This chain uses TRBV11-2 with TRBJ2-1; maybe TRBD2 (6 bases). The CDR3 is made up of 15 amino acids. V gave up 5 bases and J gave up 2 bases, with 13 bases separating them. Germline V CDR1 and CDR2: SGHAT, FQNNGV. The CDR3 DNA reads TGTGCCAGCAGCCCGGGACTCGGCGCCTACAATGAGCAGTTCTTC. Its translation is CASSPGLGAYNEQFF.

This chain uses TRBV5-1 with TRBJ2-7; TRBD2 aligns across 7 bases. Germline V gene data show CDR1 as SGHRS and CDR2 as YFSETQ. The V segment lost 4 bases and the J segment 2 bases; nucleotides outside the gene matches: 9. This CDR3 has 15 amino acids. CDR3 region: CASSPVGGDPYEQYF. The CDR3 nucleotides are TGCGCCAGCAGCCCGGTGGGGGGGGATCCCTACGAGCAGTACTTC.

The rearrangement links TRBV5-1 to TRBJ1-2, with a tentative D call TRBD1 (6 bases). V was pared by 3 bases and J by 7 bases, with 13 bases between. CDR1 SGHRS and CDR2 YFSETQ come from the germline V gene. The CDR3 has 13 residues. CDR3 sequence reads: CASSSSGDGGYTF. In DNA form, the CDR3 reads TGCGCCAGCAGCTCCTCAGGGGACGGTGGCTACACCTTC.

The rearrangement links TRBV19 to TRBJ1-4, with D perhaps TRBD1 (5 bases). CDR1 is LNHDA, CDR2 SQIVND, per germline (reference sequence). V was trimmed by 9 bases and J by 4 bases, leaving 18 bases between them. The CDR3 is made up of 15 amino acids. For the CDR3, the DNA is TGTGCCAGCCGAACGATAACAGGATTTAATGAAAAACTGTTTTTT. Its translation: CASRTITGFNEKLFF.

The gene calls are TRBV7-9 and TRBJ2-5; 7 bases align to TRBD1. The CDR3 sequence is 18 residues long. Germline trimming cut 4 bases from V and 4 bases from J; bases unmatched to any gene: 18. Germline CDR1 and CDR2: SEHNR and FQNEAQ (reference sequence). CDR3 sequence: CASSSGTSGGVRGETQYF. CDR3 DNA sequence: TGTGCCAGCAGCTCGGGTACCTCAGGGGGAGTGAGAGGAGAGACCCAGTACTTC.

This clone was picked up a small number of times. This chain joins TRBV6-5 and TRBJ2-7; 7 bases fit TRBD1. CDR1 and CDR2 from the germline V gene are MNHEY and SVGAGI. CDR3 length equals 12 residues. Unmatched junction bases numbered 4, after V lost 5 bases and J lost 6 bases. CDR3 nucleotides: TGTGCCAGCAGTAAGGGACAGAGCGAGCAGTACTTC. This gives the protein CASSKGQSEQYF.

This chain connects TRBV6-5 to TRBJ2-1; D gene uncertain. Trimming removed 0 bases at V and 6 bases at J, with 12 bases between. Germline assignment: CDR1 MNHEY and CDR2 SVGAGI. The CDR3 loop spans 15 amino acids. CDR3 region: CASSYSSGHLNEQFF. The DNA for the CDR3 is TGTGCCAGCAGTTACTCCAGTGGGCACCTCAATGAGCAGTTCTTC.

The chain joins TRBV5-6 to TRBJ2-3, with D possibly TRBD1 on 5 matching bases. Germline V gene sequence: CDR1 SGHDT, CDR2 YYEEEE. CDR3 length: 14 residues. The V end was cut by 2 bases, the J end by 5 bases, with 12 bases between. CDR3: CASSFQGTIDTQYF. The CDR3 nucleotides read TGTGCCAGCAGCTTCCAGGGAACGATAGATACGCAGTATTTT.

The chain couples TRBV11-3 to TRBJ2-7; 9 positions agree with TRBD1. Germline CDR1 is SGHNT and CDR2 is YENEEA. The length of the CDR3 is 14 residues. Trimming took 5 bases from V and 5 from J; bases not matched to a gene: 7. The CDR3: CASSPGTGKDEQYF. The CDR3 DNA is TGTGCCAGCAGCCCAGGGACAGGGAAGGACGAGCAGTACTTC.

The chain employs TRBV27 and TRBJ2-7; weak D call: TRBD1 (7 bases). The length of the CDR3 is 14 residues. The germline gives CDR1 MNHEY, CDR2 SMNVEV (reference sequence). Trimming took off 6 bases at V and 4 bases at J, with 16 bases between the two ends. CDR3 sequence (DNA): TGTGCCAGCAGATATACAGGGGCGGGATACGAGCAGTACTTC. It is translated as CASRYTGAGYEQYF.

The sample holds a few counts of this clone. The rearrangement links TRBV19 to TRBJ2-7; D is possibly TRBD1 (5 bases). The CDR3 has 15 residues. Trimming removed 6 bases at V and 8 bases at J, with 23 bases between. Germline CDR1 LNHDA, CDR2 SQIVND (reference sequence). CDR3 loop: CASSLIMGPASKQYF. CDR3 coding DNA: TGTGCCAGTAGCCTCATCATGGGGCCAGCGAGTAAGCAGTACTTC. Filled out from reference TRBV19 and TRBJ2-7, the complete variable domain reads DGGITQSPKYLFRKEGQNVTLSCEQNLNHDAMYWYRQDPGQGLRLIYYSQIVNDFQKGDIAEGYSVSREKKESFPLTVTSAQKNPTAFYLCASSLIMGPASKQYFGPGTRLTVT.